Below, 22 T cell receptor beta chains from the same sample are listed, as sequenced in a study of cytomegalovirus exposure and HLA in healthy donors. This PCR relied on a set of 60 Vbeta primers and 13 Jbeta primers. Profiled with immunoSEQ multiplex PCR; TCRdb holds only in-frame clones, not every one. The profile shows more than 85,000 clones, around 77% of them singletons. The specimen sequenced was PBMCs. The receptor set was obtained from a male donor in good health and CMV-seropositive.

The chain carries TRBV6-1 and TRBJ1-6; D might be TRBD1 (6 bases). CDR1 and CDR2 (germline): MNHNS, SASEGT. The CDR3 contains 15 residues. Trimming removed 1 base from V and 7 bases from J, with 11 bases in between. CDR3 sequence (DNA): TGTGCCAGCAGTGAAGTTGGTAGGGGGAATTCACCCCTCCACTTT. It is translated as CASSEVGRGNSPLHF.

This sequence joins TRBV11-2 and TRBJ2-7; 10 positions agree with TRBD1. CDR1 is SGHAT and CDR2 is FQNNGV in the germline V gene. The CDR3 has 15 residues. V lost 6 bases to trimming and J lost 3 bases; unmatched junction nucleotides: 8. The CDR3 region has the DNA TGTGCCAGCAGACCCCCGGGACAGGGGATCTACGAGCAGTACTTC. Translation gives CASRPPGQGIYEQYF.

The genes are TRBV14 and TRBJ2-5; D possibly corresponds to TRBD2 (5 bases). The germline V and J ends were trimmed by 3 bases and 5 bases, with 19 bases remaining between them. This CDR3 region has 16 residues. Germline V gene sequence: CDR1 SGHDN, CDR2 FVKESK. This chain's CDR3 is CASSHVRPGVQETQYF. CDR3 DNA: TGTGCCAGCAGCCATGTGCGGCCCGGGGTCCAGGAGACCCAGTACTTC.

The rearrangement links TRBV9 to TRBJ2-3; TRBD2 aligns across 13 bases. The germline V gene encodes CDR1 SGDLS and CDR2 YYNGEE. V lost 4 bases and J lost 2; bases outside the gene matches: 4. This CDR3 contains 16 residues. The CDR3 nucleotides are TGTGCCAGCAGCCCGGGACTAGCGGGATCCACAGATACGCAGTATTTT. Translation gives CASSPGLAGSTDTQYF.

A note on this clone: At one of its ends the junction is not consistent with the germline gene, which may arise from a read error. Other DNA sequences of this sample code for an identical CDR3. The chain couples TRBV12-5 to TRBJ2-7; possibly TRBD1 for D (6 bases). Germline V gene sequence: CDR1 LGHNT, CDR2 FRNRAP. CDR3 size: 15 residues. CDR3 amino acids: CASGLVRGRGNEQYF. The CDR3 coding sequence is TGTGCTAGTGGTTTGGTACGAGGCAGGGGAAACGAGCAGTATTTC. Looking up the rest from reference TRBV12-5 and TRBJ2-7 gives the full variable domain: DARVTQTPRHKVTEMGQEVTMRCQPILGHNTVFWYRQTMMQGLELLAYFRNRAPLDDSGMPKDRFSAEMPDATLATLKIQPSEPRDSAVYFCASGLVRGRGNEQYFGPGTRLTVT.

The V call is TRBV27, the J call TRBJ1-1, with D possibly being TRBD1 (5 bases). There are 15 residues in the CDR3. V was trimmed by 3 bases and J by 0 bases, leaving 11 bases between them. Germline V gene data show CDR1 as MNHEY and CDR2 as SMNVEV (reference sequence). This CDR3 is CASSLEGLMNTEAFF. Written as DNA, the CDR3 is TGTGCCAGCAGTTTGGAGGGACTCATGAACACTGAAGCTTTCTTT.

The V gene is TRBV27, the J gene TRBJ2-3; D may be TRBD1 (6 bases). The CDR3 has 14 amino acids. The V end lost 4 bases, the J end lost 10 bases, and 18 bases lay between the germline ends. Per the germline V gene, CDR1 is MNHEY and CDR2 is SMNVEV (reference sequence). DNA of the CDR3: TGTGCCAGCAGTTCCGGGACCTTGGGACATTCGCAGTATTTT. Protein sequence: CASSSGTLGHSQYF.

As for this clone: This CDR3 is missing its conserved last phenylalanine or tryptophan, likely due to a read error. The J gene is TRBJ1-2, the V gene TRBV19, with TRBD1 matching over 12 bases. The CDR3 covers 16 residues. Trimming at V came to 5 bases and at J to 5 bases, leaving 9 bases not matched to a gene. Germline V gene data show CDR1 as LNHDA and CDR2 as SQIVND (reference sequence). The CDR3, as DNA: TGTGCCAGTAGTGGGGACAGGGGGCTCGGAATGTATGGCTACACCCTC. Translated: CASSGDRGLGMYGYTL.

The V call is TRBV6-1, the J call TRBJ2-7; tentative D call: TRBD1 (6 bases). The germline gives CDR1 MNHNS, CDR2 SASEGT. Trimming shortened V by 8 bases and J by 5 bases, and 16 bases separated the two germline ends. The CDR3 has 13 residues. CDR3 amino acids: CASFYRRGHEQYF. CDR3 sequence (DNA): TGTGCCAGCTTCTACCGCAGGGGCCACGAGCAGTACTTC.

This clone was detected only a few times. This chain links TRBV5-8 with TRBJ2-3; D is possibly TRBD1 (5 bases). Trimming stripped 1 base from V and 4 bases from J, with 7 bases between. Germline CDR1 SGHTS, CDR2 YDEGEE. The CDR3 sequence is 13 residues long. CDR3 bases: TGTGCCAGCAGCTTGCAGGGCGCAGATACGCAGTATTTT. Translation: CASSLQGADTQYF.

This clone occurred once. This chain links TRBV27 with TRBJ1-2; 9 bases are a match to TRBD1. The J segment lost 5 bases and the V segment lost 4 bases, leaving 5 bases of the junction unmatched. Germline V CDR1 and CDR2: MNHEY, SMNVEV (reference sequence). The CDR3 covers 14 residues. CDR3 protein: CASSSTGGAYGYTF. CDR3 nucleotide sequence: TGTGCCAGCAGTTCCACAGGGGGCGCGTATGGCTACACCTTC.

The gene calls are TRBV6-1 and TRBJ2-7; D might be TRBD1 (7 bases). This CDR3 is 16 amino acids long. V was cut by 2 bases and J by 0 bases, with 14 bases left in between. Germline CDR1 and CDR2: MNHNS and SASEGT. The CDR3 spells CASSELRGQSSYEQYF. DNA for the CDR3: TGTGCCAGCAGTGAATTGCGGGGACAGAGCTCCTACGAGCAGTACTTC.

The chain has TRBV2 and TRBJ2-3; unclear D gene. The length of the CDR3 is 12 residues. Germline V gene sequence: CDR1 SNHLY, CDR2 FYNNEI. The ends were cut back, 1 base at V and 6 bases at J, with 5 bases in the middle. CDR3 protein: CASSEVPDTQYF. The CDR3 DNA follows: TGTGCCAGCAGTGAAGTCCCGGATACGCAGTATTTT.

The rearrangement links TRBV5-6 to TRBJ2-1, with 8 bases identical to TRBD1. The CDR3 contains 15 residues. Trimming took 3 bases from V and 2 from J; bases not matched to a gene: 4. Germline V gives CDR1 SGHDT, CDR2 YYEEEE. The chain's CDR3 is CASSWPGQAYNEQFF. The CDR3 DNA follows: TGTGCCAGCAGCTGGCCGGGACAGGCCTACAATGAGCAGTTCTTC.

V and J are TRBV30 and TRBJ1-5, with a tentative D call TRBD1 (6 bases). CDR3 length: 13 amino acids. Germline V gene sequence: CDR1 GTSNPN, CDR2 SVGIG (reference sequence). Trimming removed 3 bases at V and 6 bases at J, with 12 bases between. CDR3 sequence reads: CAWSVEGGQPQHF. The CDR3 DNA is TGTGCCTGGAGCGTTGAAGGGGGTCAGCCCCAGCATTTT.

The V call is TRBV11-2, the J call TRBJ1-2; TRBD1 might be the D (6 bases). The ends were cut back, 5 bases at V and 6 bases at J, with 16 bases in the middle. There are 14 residues in the CDR3. The germline V gene encodes CDR1 SGHAT and CDR2 FQNNGV. CDR3 in DNA: TGTGCCAGCAGCCTCGGAGCAGGGGCGGATGGCTACACCTTC. It yields the protein CASSLGAGADGYTF.

The genes are TRBV28 and TRBJ2-3; D possibly corresponds to TRBD2 (5 bases). There are 10 residues in the CDR3. V lost 10 bases to trimming and J lost 10 bases, with 12 bases between them. CDR1 is MDHEN and CDR2 is SYDVKM in the germline V gene. The CDR3 region has the DNA TGTGCCACCCAGGCCGGGGCGCAGTATTTT. Translating it yields CATQAGAQYF.

The table lists this clone with a count of one. The chain links TRBV19 to TRBJ2-7, with TRBD2 matching 12 bases. The CDR3 spans 15 residues. The V gene end was trimmed by 5 bases and the J gene end by 3 bases; junction bases not matched to a gene: 5. The germline V gene has CDR1 LNHDA and CDR2 SQIVND (reference sequence). Written as DNA, the CDR3 is TGTGCCAGTAGTCGACTAGCGGGGGATGACTACGAGCAGTACTTC. It yields the protein CASSRLAGDDYEQYF.

This clone was seen more than once but under ten times. This chain links TRBV7-6 with TRBJ2-7; 12 bases align to TRBD2. Germline-derived CDR1 and CDR2 are SGHVS and FNYEAQ. Trimming at V came to 6 bases and at J to 6 bases, leaving 6 bases not matched to a gene. CDR3 length: 14 residues. The CDR3 DNA follows: TGTGCCAGCAGGCGACTAGCGGGAGTTGCCGAGCAGTACTTC. It is translated as CASRRLAGVAEQYF.

This clone was observed a handful of times. The V call is TRBV19, the J call TRBJ1-4, with TRBD1 identical over 8 bases. The germline CDR1 and CDR2 sequences are LNHDA and SQIVND (reference sequence). V lost 4 bases to trimming and J lost 3 bases; unmatched junction nucleotides: 4. The CDR3 is 15 amino acids. For the CDR3, the DNA is TGTGCCAGTAGTAGAACAGGGGGTGCTAATGAAAAACTGTTTTTT. Its protein is CASSRTGGANEKLFF.

In the case of this clone: An end of the junction does not agree with germline; a read error may underlie this. This sequence joins TRBV4-2 and TRBJ2-4; TRBD2 matches at 10 bases. This CDR3 has 11 amino acids. CDR1 is LGHNA and CDR2 is YNFKEQ in the germline V gene. In DNA, the CDR3 is TGTGCCAGCAGCCACAGCGGGAGGGGGGAATTC. The encoded protein is CASSHSGRGEF.

The chain couples TRBV6-5 to TRBJ1-6; D remains unclear. Trimming removed 5 bases from V and 7 bases from J, with 9 bases in between. Germline V lookup: CDR1 MNHEY, CDR2 SVGAGI. The CDR3 loop spans 13 amino acids. The CDR3 nucleotides read TGTGCCAGCAGTATAGGCGGGAATTCACCCCTCCACTTT. This codes for CASSIGGNSPLHF.